Presented here are 3 T cell receptor beta chains from one specimen sequenced in a study of CD8 T cells in Susac syndrome. An amount of RNA that ranged from roughly 0.5 to 1 ug was reverse transcribed with random hexamers. MiXCR was run by TCRdb on the immunoSEQ multiplex PCR reads, yielding one entry per CDR3 protein. This sample carries 90,000 to 150,000 distinct CDR3 sequences, 85% to 95% of them seen once, and the ten largest clones take more than 0.13%. Sequenced: CD4+ T cells from PBMCs. These receptor sequences come from a human donor in good health.

The J gene is TRBJ2-7, the V gene TRBV4-2; 8 nucleotides align to TRBD1. The CDR3 is made up of 14 amino acids. Losses at the gene ends were 5 bases for V and 4 bases for J; bases not matched to a gene: 7. CDR1 and CDR2 from the germline V gene are LGHNA and YNFKEQ. CDR3: CASSNRDRRYEQYF. CDR3 bases: TGTGCCAGCAGCAACCGGGACAGGAGGTACGAGCAGTACTTC.

The chain links TRBV6-5 to TRBJ2-7; 7 bases map to TRBD1. The junction had 6 bases not matched to a gene; V was cut back by 10 bases and J by 0 bases. This CDR3 spans 13 amino acids. Per germline, CDR1 MNHEY and CDR2 SVGAGI. CDR3: CATLGQSSYEQYF. The CDR3 DNA reads as TGTGCCACACTGGGACAGAGCTCCTACGAGCAGTACTTC.

This chain uses TRBV5-1 with TRBJ2-5; TRBD1 matches 10 bases. The CDR3 sequence is 15 residues long. Per the germline V gene, CDR1 is SGHRS and CDR2 is YFSETQ. The J segment lost 5 bases and the V segment lost 4 bases, leaving 8 bases of the junction unmatched. CDR3 in DNA: TGCGCCAGCAGCCCCGGGACAGGGGTTAGGGAGACCCAGTACTTC. This codes for CASSPGTGVRETQYF.